The 24 T cell receptor beta chains below were found in one sample sequenced in a study of cytomegalovirus exposure and HLA in healthy donors. 60 Vbeta and 13 Jbeta primers were used in PCR. Some clones are missing from TCRdb's copy, which holds only in-frame ones; the method was immunoSEQ multiplex PCR. The sample shows approximately 190,000 clones, 82% of them seen only once. The sample comprised PBMCs. All receptors come from a young woman in good health and CMV-seronegative.

The chain joins TRBV4-3 to TRBJ2-3; 8 bases map to TRBD2. V lost 1 base, J lost 0 bases, and 3 bases stayed unmatched. Germline CDR1 LGHNA, CDR2 YSLEER. The CDR3 runs 16 residues. The CDR3 loop is CASSQALAGSTDTQYF. For the CDR3, the DNA is TGCGCCAGCAGCCAAGCTCTAGCGGGTAGCACAGATACGCAGTATTTT.

The CDR3 protein is CASGTSGSQETQYF. The CDR3 coding sequence is TGCGCCAGCGGCACTAGCGGCAGTCAAGAGACCCAGTACTTC. This sequence joins TRBV5-1 and TRBJ2-5; TRBD2 aligns across 8 bases. This CDR3 spans 14 amino acids. The germline CDR1 and CDR2 sequences are SGHRS and YFSETQ. After removal of 7 bases from V and 2 bases from J, the junction contained 7 bases not matched to a gene.

The chain recombines TRBV19 with TRBJ1-2; D gene unclear. Germline V lookup: CDR1 LNHDA, CDR2 SQIVND (reference sequence). The CDR3 consists of 13 residues. With 1 base removed from V and 8 bases from J, the gap between germline ends came to 11 bases. CDR3: CASSIGQWRGYTF. As DNA, the CDR3 is TGTGCCAGTAGTATAGGTCAATGGAGGGGCTACACCTTC.

The chain recombines TRBV23-1 with TRBJ2-3, with 8 bases fitting TRBD2. TRBV23-1 is annotated as an ORF whose role is uncertain. J was trimmed by 2 bases and V by 0 bases; bases with no gene match: 7. The CDR3 has 17 amino acids. CDR3 bases: TGCGCCAGCAGTCAATCTTGTCCGCGGGAGGCCACAGATACGCAGTATTTT. Its protein product is CASSQSCPREATDTQYF.

The genes are TRBV28 and TRBJ1-1; D gene unclear. V was trimmed by 7 bases and J by 0 bases, leaving 18 bases between them. The CDR3 has 16 amino acids. Germline CDR1 is MDHEN and CDR2 is SYDVKM. The CDR3 region has the DNA TGTGCCAGCATAACCGGTTCAGGAAAGATGAACACTGAAGCTTTCTTT. This encodes CASITGSGKMNTEAFF.

V and J are TRBV7-2 and TRBJ2-7; D remains unclear. The germline V and J ends were trimmed by 5 bases and 3 bases, with 11 bases remaining between them. There are 13 residues in the CDR3. Germline CDR1 and CDR2: SGHTA and FQGNSA. The CDR3 nucleotides are TGTGCCAGCAGCCTCACGAAGAACTACGAGCAGTACGTC. This sequence encodes CASSLTKNYEQYV.

The J gene is TRBJ2-7, the V gene TRBV5-5; possibly TRBD2 for D (6 bases). Trimming took 5 bases from V and 0 from J, leaving 15 bases between them. This CDR3 is 15 amino acids long. CDR1 and CDR2 from the germline V gene are SGHKS and YYEKEE (reference sequence). The CDR3 DNA reads TGTGCCAGCAGTAAGACCGGGACTGACTCCTACGAGCAGTACTTC. It codes for CASSKTGTDSYEQYF.

The chain couples TRBV27 to TRBJ1-2, with 8 bases lining up with TRBD1. CDR3 length: 14 residues. V dropped 4 bases and J dropped 7; count of bases not matched to a gene: 8. Germline-derived CDR1 and CDR2 are MNHEY and SMNVEV (reference sequence). CDR3 nucleotides: TGTGCCAGCAGTTCAATGGACAGGGTCGGTGGCTACACCTTC. Translating gives CASSSMDRVGGYTF.

V is TRBV5-4 and J is TRBJ1-5; D remains ambiguous. CDR3 length: 15 amino acids. In germline, CDR1 is SGHNT, CDR2 YYREEE (reference sequence). Trimming took off 4 bases at V and 3 bases at J, with 14 bases between the two ends. Here the CDR3 reads CASSPNPGANQPQHF. CDR3 in DNA: TGTGCCAGCAGCCCAAACCCGGGAGCCAATCAGCCCCAGCATTTT. Full variable domain (remainder filled in from reference TRBV5-4 and TRBJ1-5): ETGVTQSPTHLIKTRGQQVTLRCSSQSGHNTVSWYQQALGQGPQFIFQYYREEENGRGNFPPRFSGLQFPNYSSELNVNALELDDSALYLCASSPNPGANQPQHFGDGTRLSIL.

The rearrangement links TRBV6-1 to TRBJ1-5; 9 bases map to TRBD1. The V gene end was trimmed by 10 bases and the J gene end by 6 bases; junction bases not matched to a gene: 10. The CDR3 length is 14 residues. Germline CDR1 MNHNS, CDR2 SASEGT. Here the CDR3 reads CATIRQGDFQPQHF. CDR3 coding DNA: TGTGCCACCATACGACAGGGGGATTTTCAGCCCCAGCATTTT.

CDR3 in amino acids: CARGSGQVNTYEQYF. The CDR3 nucleotides are TGTGCCAGGGGGAGTGGACAGGTGAACACCTACGAGCAGTACTTC. This chain uses TRBV21-1 with TRBJ2-7; the table names TRBD1, a call not compared with the DNA. TRBV21-1 is a known pseudogene. The CDR3 spans 15 residues.

This chain links TRBV4-3 with TRBJ1-3; a weak D match, TRBD1 (6 bases). The germline V gene encodes CDR1 LGHNA and CDR2 YSLEER. CDR3 length: 15 amino acids. Trimming removed 4 bases from V and 4 bases from J, with 14 bases in between. The DNA for the CDR3 is TGCGCCAGCAGCCCAGCCTCAGGGACAGGAAACACCATATATTTT. The encoded protein is CASSPASGTGNTIYF.

The V call is TRBV13, the J call TRBJ2-1; weak D call: TRBD2 (5 bases). The CDR3 consists of 15 residues. V was pared by 1 base and J by 0 bases, with 7 bases between. Germline V CDR1 and CDR2: PRHDT, FYEKMQ (reference sequence). The CDR3, as DNA: TGTGCCAGCAGCTTAGATGGGAGCTCCTACAATGAGCAGTTCTTC. Protein: CASSLDGSSYNEQFF.

The CDR3 protein is CAWSAQHTQYF. The CDR3 coding sequence is TGTGCCTGGAGTGCACAGCATACGCAGTATTTT. The rearrangement uses TRBV30 and TRBJ2-3, with no clear D. Germline lookup yields CDR1 GTSNPN and CDR2 SVGIG (reference sequence). The CDR3 is made up of 11 amino acids. V was trimmed by 1 base and J by 7 bases, leaving 6 bases between them.

V gene TRBV6-5 combines with J gene TRBJ2-4; D is possibly TRBD1 (5 bases). The CDR3 covers 14 residues. V lost 6 bases, J lost 6 bases, and 15 bases lay in between. The V gene's germline CDR1 is MNHEY and CDR2 SVGAGI. The DNA of the CDR3 is TGTGCCAGCAGACAACAGGAGAGAGGAAACATTCAGTACTTC. It yields the protein CASRQQERGNIQYF.

The rearrangement joins TRBV21-1 to TRBJ1-5. TRBV21-1 is reported as a pseudogene. This CDR3 is 11 amino acids long. Written as DNA, the CDR3 is TGTGCCAGCAGCATTCGGGTGCCCCAGCATTTT. It yields the protein CASSIRVPQHF.

The V call is TRBV5-4, the J call TRBJ2-7; the D is unclear. CDR1 is SGHNT and CDR2 is YYREEE in the germline V gene (reference sequence). V was pared by 1 base and J by 3 bases, with 5 bases between. The CDR3 spans 12 residues. Here the CDR3 DNA reads TGTGCCAGCAGCTTGTACGGCTACGAGCAGTACTTC. It encodes CASSLYGYEQYF.

The chain is built from TRBV28 and TRBJ1-2; the D gene is possibly TRBD1 (5 bases). Trimming stripped 1 base from V and 4 bases from J, with 19 bases between. Germline V CDR1 and CDR2: MDHEN, SYDVKM. CDR3 size: 17 residues. This CDR3 reads CASSLYGQGGNSYGYTF. The CDR3 coding sequence is TGTGCCAGCAGTTTATATGGTCAGGGAGGGAATTCCTATGGCTACACCTTC.

The chain joins TRBV7-9 to TRBJ1-6, with D tentatively TRBD1 (6 bases). The CDR3 spans 15 residues. V lost 6 bases, J lost 7 bases, and 16 bases lay in between. Germline lookup yields CDR1 SEHNR and CDR2 FQNEAQ (reference sequence). Written as DNA, the CDR3 is TGTGCCAGCAGACCCGGACAGCCGGACAATTCACCCCTCCACTTT. It is translated as CASRPGQPDNSPLHF. Drawing the rest from reference TRBV7-9 and TRBJ1-6, the complete variable domain is DTGVSQNPRHKITKRGQNVTFRCDPISEHNRLYWYRQTLGQGPEFLTYFQNEAQLEKSRLLSDRFSAERPKGSFSTLEIQRTEQGDSAMYLCASRPGQPDNSPLHFGNGTRLTVT.

The CDR3 protein is CASSLSSARSYEQYV. The CDR3 DNA is TGTGCCAGCAGCCTAAGCAGCGCCCGCTCCTACGAGCAGTACGTC. The chain links TRBV11-2 to TRBJ2-7; D gene ambiguous. Germline CDR1 reads SGHAT; CDR2 reads FQNNGV. The CDR3 loop spans 15 amino acids. V lost 5 bases and J 0 bases, leaving 14 bases between the germline ends.

This sequence joins TRBV7-2 and TRBJ1-2, with D perhaps TRBD1 (6 bases). Looked up from germline, CDR1 is SGHTA and CDR2 is FQGNSA. The CDR3 is made up of 14 amino acids. V lost 2 bases and J 8 bases, leaving 15 bases between the germline ends. This CDR3 reads CASSLSGRGRGYTF. The CDR3 region has the DNA TGTGCCAGCAGCTTAAGCGGCAGGGGACGGGGCTACACCTTC.

This clone was found a few times. V is TRBV18 and J is TRBJ2-1; D unresolved. The V gene's germline CDR1 is KGHSH and CDR2 LQKENI. The V end was cut by 0 bases, the J end by 2 bases, with 11 bases between. The CDR3 covers 16 residues. The chain's CDR3 is CASSPPISQAYNEQFF. The CDR3 nucleotides read TGTGCCAGCTCACCACCGATCTCGCAGGCCTACAATGAGCAGTTCTTC. Together with reference TRBV18 and TRBJ2-1, the CDR3 gives the full variable domain: NAGVMQNPRHLVRRRGQEARLRCSPMKGHSHVYWYRQLPEEGLKFMVYLQKENIIDESGMPKERFSAEFPKEGPSILRIQQVVRGDSAAYFCASSPPISQAYNEQFFGPGTRLTVL.

The V call is TRBV29-1, the J call TRBJ2-2, with a tentative D call TRBD2 (5 bases). The germline V gene has CDR1 SQVTM and CDR2 ANQGSEA. The CDR3 extends over 17 amino acids. V shed 5 bases and J shed 4 bases, with 23 bases lying between them. This chain's CDR3 is CSVTSGRARRGTGELFF. The DNA for the CDR3 is TGCAGCGTTACCAGTGGTAGGGCTCGCCGGGGCACCGGGGAGCTGTTTTTT.

The rearrangement links TRBV11-2 to TRBJ2-3, with TRBD2 matching 10 bases. Losses at the gene ends were 1 base for V and 5 bases for J; bases not matched to a gene: 9. Per the germline V gene, CDR1 is SGHAT and CDR2 is FQNNGV. The CDR3 length is 17 residues. CDR3: CASSLAPRAGGGDTQYF. CDR3 coding DNA: TGTGCCAGCAGCTTAGCCCCTCGAGCGGGGGGGGGAGATACGCAGTATTTT.